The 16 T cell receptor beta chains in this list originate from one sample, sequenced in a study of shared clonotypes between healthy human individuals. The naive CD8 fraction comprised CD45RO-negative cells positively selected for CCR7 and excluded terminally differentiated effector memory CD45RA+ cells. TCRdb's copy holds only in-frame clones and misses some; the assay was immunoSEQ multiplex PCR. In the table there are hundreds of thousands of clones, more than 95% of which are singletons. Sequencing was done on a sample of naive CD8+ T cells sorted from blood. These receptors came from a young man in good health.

CDR3 in amino acids: CASSLAPRAQYF. In DNA form, the CDR3 reads TGTGCCAGCAGCTTAGCGCCCCGGGCGCAGTATTTT. The chain couples TRBV7-9 to TRBJ2-3; no clear D gene. Germline V gives CDR1 SEHNR, CDR2 FQNEAQ (reference sequence). The germline V and J ends were trimmed by 0 bases and 10 bases, with 8 bases remaining between them. The CDR3 consists of 12 residues.

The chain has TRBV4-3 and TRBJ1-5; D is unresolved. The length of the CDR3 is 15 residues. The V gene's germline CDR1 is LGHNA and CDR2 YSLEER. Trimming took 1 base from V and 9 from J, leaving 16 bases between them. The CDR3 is CASSQGRRNNSPQHF. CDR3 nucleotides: TGCGCCAGCAGCCAAGGGAGACGGAATAATTCGCCCCAGCATTTT.

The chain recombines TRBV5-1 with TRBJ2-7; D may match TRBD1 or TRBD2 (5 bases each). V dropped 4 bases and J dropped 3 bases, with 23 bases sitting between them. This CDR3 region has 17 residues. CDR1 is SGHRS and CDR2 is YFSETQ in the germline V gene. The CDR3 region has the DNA TGCGCCAGCAGCCCCCCCCCTCGAGGGGCTCCACTCTACGAGCAGTACTTC. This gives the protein CASSPPPRGAPLYEQYF. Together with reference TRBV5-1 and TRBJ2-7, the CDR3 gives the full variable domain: KAGVTQTPRYLIKTRGQQVTLSCSPISGHRSVSWYQQTPGQGLQFLFEYFSETQRNKGNFPGRFSGRQFSNSRSEMNVSTLELGDSALYLCASSPPPRGAPLYEQYFGPGTRLTVT.

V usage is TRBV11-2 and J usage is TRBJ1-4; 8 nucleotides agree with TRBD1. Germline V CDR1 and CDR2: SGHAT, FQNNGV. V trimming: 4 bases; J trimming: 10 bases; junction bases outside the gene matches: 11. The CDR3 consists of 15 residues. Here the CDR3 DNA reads TGTGCCAGCAGCTCCGGGACAGGTTTCCGAGGAAAACTGTTTTTT. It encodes CASSSGTGFRGKLFF.

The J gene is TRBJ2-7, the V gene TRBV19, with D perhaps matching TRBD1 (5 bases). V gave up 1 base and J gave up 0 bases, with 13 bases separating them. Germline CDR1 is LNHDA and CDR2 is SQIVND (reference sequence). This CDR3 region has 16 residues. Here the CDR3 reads CASSIGWGGLSYEQYF. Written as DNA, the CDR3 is TGTGCCAGTAGTATAGGCTGGGGCGGCCTCTCCTACGAGCAGTACTTC. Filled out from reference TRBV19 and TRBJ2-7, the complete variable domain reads DGGITQSPKYLFRKEGQNVTLSCEQNLNHDAMYWYRQDPGQGLRLIYYSQIVNDFQKGDIAEGYSVSREKKESFPLTVTSAQKNPTAFYLCASSIGWGGLSYEQYFGPGTRLTVT.

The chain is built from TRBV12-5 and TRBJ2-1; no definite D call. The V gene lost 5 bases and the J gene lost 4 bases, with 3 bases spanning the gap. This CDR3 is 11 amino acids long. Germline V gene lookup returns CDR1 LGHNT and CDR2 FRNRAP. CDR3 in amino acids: CASGQYNEQFF. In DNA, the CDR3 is TGTGCTAGTGGTCAATACAATGAGCAGTTCTTC.

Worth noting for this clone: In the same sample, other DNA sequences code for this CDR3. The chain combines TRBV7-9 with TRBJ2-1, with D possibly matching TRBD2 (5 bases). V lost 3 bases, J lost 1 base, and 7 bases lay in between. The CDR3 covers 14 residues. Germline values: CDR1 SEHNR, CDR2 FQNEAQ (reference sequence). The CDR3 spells CASSLAGSYNEQFF. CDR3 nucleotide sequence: TGTGCCAGCAGCTTGGCGGGTTCCTACAATGAGCAGTTCTTC.

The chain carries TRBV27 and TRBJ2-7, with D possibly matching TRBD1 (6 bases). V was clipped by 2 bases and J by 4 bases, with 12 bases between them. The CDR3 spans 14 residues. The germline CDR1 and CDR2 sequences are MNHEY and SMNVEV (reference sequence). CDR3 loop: CASSLQDSGYEQYF. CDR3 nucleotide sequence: TGTGCCAGCAGTTTACAGGACAGTGGTTACGAGCAGTACTTC.

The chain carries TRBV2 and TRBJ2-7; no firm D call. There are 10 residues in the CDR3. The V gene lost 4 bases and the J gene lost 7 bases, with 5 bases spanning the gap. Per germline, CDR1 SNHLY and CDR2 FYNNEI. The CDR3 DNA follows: TGTGCCAGCAGTGGGAGAGAGCAGTACTTC. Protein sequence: CASSGREQYF.

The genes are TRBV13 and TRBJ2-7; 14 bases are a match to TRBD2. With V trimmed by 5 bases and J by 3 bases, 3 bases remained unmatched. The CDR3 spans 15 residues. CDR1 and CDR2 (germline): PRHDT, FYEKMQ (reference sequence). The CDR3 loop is CASSRLAGGLYEQYF. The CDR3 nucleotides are TGTGCCAGCAGCAGACTAGCGGGAGGGCTCTACGAGCAGTACTTC. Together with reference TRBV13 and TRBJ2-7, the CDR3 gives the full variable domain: AAGVIQSPRHLIKEKRETATLKCYPIPRHDTVYWYQQGPGQDPQFLISFYEKMQSDKGSIPDRFSAQQFSDYHSELNMSSLELGDSALYFCASSRLAGGLYEQYFGPGTRLTVT.

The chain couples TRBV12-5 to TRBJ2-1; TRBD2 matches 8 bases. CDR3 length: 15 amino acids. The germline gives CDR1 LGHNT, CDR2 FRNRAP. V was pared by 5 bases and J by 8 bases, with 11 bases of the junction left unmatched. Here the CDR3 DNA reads TGTGCTAGTGGTCCGAGCGGGAGAAGTACCCATGAGCAGTTCTTC. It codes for CASGPSGRSTHEQFF.

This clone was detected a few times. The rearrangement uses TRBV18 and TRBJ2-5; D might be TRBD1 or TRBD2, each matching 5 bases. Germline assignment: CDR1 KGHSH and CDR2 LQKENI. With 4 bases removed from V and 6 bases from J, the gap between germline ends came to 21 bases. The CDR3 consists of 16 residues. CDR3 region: CASSRSPGPGEQTQYF. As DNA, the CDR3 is TGTGCCAGCTCACGGTCCCCGGGACCGGGTGAGCAGACCCAGTACTTC.

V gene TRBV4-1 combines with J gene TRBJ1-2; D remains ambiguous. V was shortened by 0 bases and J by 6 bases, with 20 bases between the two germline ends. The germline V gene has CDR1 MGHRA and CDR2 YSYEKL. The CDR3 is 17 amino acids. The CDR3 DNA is TGCGCCAGCAGCCAAGATCCCCTCGCGTCGTCCCAAGATGGCTACACCTTC. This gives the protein CASSQDPLASSQDGYTF.

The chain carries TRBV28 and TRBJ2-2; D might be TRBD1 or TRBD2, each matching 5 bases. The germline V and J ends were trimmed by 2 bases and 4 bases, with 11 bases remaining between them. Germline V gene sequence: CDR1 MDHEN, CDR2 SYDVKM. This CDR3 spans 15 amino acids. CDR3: CASSLVRGPTGELFF. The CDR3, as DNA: TGTGCCAGCAGTTTAGTGAGGGGCCCCACCGGGGAGCTGTTTTTT.

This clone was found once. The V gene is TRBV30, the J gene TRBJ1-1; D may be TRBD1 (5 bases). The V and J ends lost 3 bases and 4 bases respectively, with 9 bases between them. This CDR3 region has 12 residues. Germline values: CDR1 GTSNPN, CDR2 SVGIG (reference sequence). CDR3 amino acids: CAWSLGTTEAFF. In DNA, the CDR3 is TGTGCCTGGAGCCTAGGGACCACTGAAGCTTTCTTT.

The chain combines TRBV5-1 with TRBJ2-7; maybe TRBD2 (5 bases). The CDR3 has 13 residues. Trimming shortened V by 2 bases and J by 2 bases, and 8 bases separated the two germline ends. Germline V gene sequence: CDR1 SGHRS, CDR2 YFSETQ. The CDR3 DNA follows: TGCGCCAGCAGCTTTGGGAGCGCCTACGAGCAGTACTTC. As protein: CASSFGSAYEQYF.